Listed here are 22 T cell receptor beta chains from one sample, sequenced in a study of post-analysis software for immune sequencing data. Their antigens remain unidentified. TCR beta cDNA libraries had unique molecular identifiers. TCRdb called the PCR reads again in MiXCR, with one record for every CDR3 protein. The table lists 450,000 to 650,000 distinct CDR3 sequences, roughly 45% of them singletons. Notes on the study in general: Four or five TRBV segments were more frequent in patients than controls; TRBV5-6, TRBV5-1 and TRBV20-1 belonged to this group.

Sequencing used blood. The source is a girl between 10 and 17 years old with multiple sclerosis.

This clonotype was seen a few times. The chain combines TRBV12-3 or TRBV12-4 with TRBJ2-5; 15 bases fit TRBD2. The CDR3 covers 21 residues. With V trimmed by 5 bases and J by 5 bases, 21 bases remained unmatched. The CDR3 loop is CASSTSTWYGTSGRREETQYF. CDR3 nucleotide sequence: TGTGCCAGCAGTACATCTACGTGGTATGGGACTAGCGGGAGGCGTGAGGAGACCCAGTACTTC.

This clonotype was seen only a few times. The chain couples TRBV5-1 to TRBJ2-5, with D hard to call. The CDR3 extends over 14 amino acids. V lost 1 base and J 1 base, leaving 8 bases between the germline ends. CDR1 and CDR2 (germline): SGHRS, YFSETQ. CDR3 loop: CASSLRAIQETQYF. The CDR3 DNA reads as TGCGCCAGCAGCTTGCGGGCAATCCAAGAGACCCAGTACTTC.

This clonotype was seen a few times. The chain recombines TRBV5-1 with TRBJ2-7; D is unclear. The CDR3 contains 14 residues. Trimming took off 2 bases at V and 3 bases at J, with 12 bases between the two ends. The germline CDR1 and CDR2 sequences are SGHRS and YFSETQ. DNA for the CDR3: TGCGCCAGCAGCTTTTCAGCAACCCTCTACGAGCAGTACTTC. Protein: CASSFSATLYEQYF.

This clonotype was detected only once. V is TRBV12-3 or TRBV12-4 and J is TRBJ1-4; D possibly corresponds to TRBD1 (5 bases). The CDR3 is made up of 14 amino acids. Between the trimmed V and J ends, which lost 3 bases and 4 bases, there was a span of 9 bases. For the CDR3, the DNA is TGTGCCAGCAGTTTTACAGGAGATAATGAAAAACTGTTTTTT. It translates to CASSFTGDNEKLFF.

Here the CDR3 reads CASSPEWDTEAFF. DNA for the CDR3: TGCGCCAGCAGCCCGGAGTGGGACACTGAAGCTTTCTTT. The V gene is TRBV5-1, the J gene TRBJ1-1, with D uncertain. The CDR3 has 13 residues. Deletions cut 4 bases from V and 3 bases from J, with 10 bases between. Germline-derived CDR1 and CDR2 are SGHRS and YFSETQ.

This clonotype was counted between two and nine times. J is TRBJ1-2 and V is TRBV11-2, with D possibly being TRBD1 (5 bases). CDR3 size: 13 residues. Between the trimmed V and J ends, which lost 5 bases and 5 bases, there was a span of 12 bases. Per the germline V gene, CDR1 is SGHAT and CDR2 is FQNNGV. Written as DNA, the CDR3 is TGTGCCAGCAGCACAACAGGCCCATATGGCTACACCTTC. It encodes CASSTTGPYGYTF.

V gene TRBV18 combines with J gene TRBJ1-1; no clear D. CDR1 and CDR2 from the germline V gene are KGHSH and LQKENI. The CDR3 runs to 14 residues. The V end lost 5 bases, the J end lost 1 base, and 11 bases lay between the germline ends. CDR3 residues: CASSSSSGNTEAFF. CDR3 nucleotides: TGTGCCAGCTCATCCTCGTCCGGGAACACTGAAGCTTTCTTT.

The V gene is TRBV29-1, the J gene TRBJ2-5; the D gene is possibly TRBD1 (7 bases). Germline values: CDR1 SQVTM, CDR2 ANQGSEA. The length of the CDR3 is 15 residues. The ends were cut back, 1 base at V and 2 bases at J, with 14 bases in the middle. In DNA, the CDR3 is TGCAGCGTTGAAGGGAGGGGGCGAAAGCAAGAGACCCAGTACTTC. Protein sequence: CSVEGRGRKQETQYF. Full variable domain (rest looked up from reference TRBV29-1 and TRBJ2-5): SAVISQKPSRDICQRGTSLTIQCQVDSQVTMMFWYRQQPGQSLTLIATANQGSEATYESGFVIDKFPISRPNLTFSTLTVSNMSPEDSSIYLCSVEGRGRKQETQYFGPGTRLLVL.

This chain uses TRBV29-1 with TRBJ2-3; no clear D. Trimming left V 7 bases short and J 2 bases short, with 13 bases between. CDR3 length: 13 residues. Germline CDR1 and CDR2: SQVTM and ANQGSEA. CDR3 region: CSASMGSTDTQYF. Written as DNA, the CDR3 is TGCAGCGCCTCCATGGGATCCACAGATACGCAGTATTTT.

V and J are TRBV5-5 and TRBJ1-4; D is unclear. CDR3 length: 15 amino acids. The germline V gene has CDR1 SGHKS and CDR2 YYEKEE (reference sequence). V lost 2 bases and J lost 0, with 8 bases in between. Written as DNA, the CDR3 is TGTGCCAGCAGCTTCGCAGGATCAACTAATGAAAAACTGTTTTTT. The encoded protein is CASSFAGSTNEKLFF.

Note on this clonotype: One end of the junction varies from germline; a read error may be responsible. The V call is TRBV7-2, the J call TRBJ2-3; D unclear. The CDR3 consists of 15 residues. The germline gives CDR1 SGHTA, CDR2 FQGNSA. This CDR3 is CASSSQKDFTDTLYF. The CDR3 DNA reads as TGTGCCAGCAGCTCCCAGAAAGACTTCACAGATACGCTGTATTTT.

This clonotype was picked up a small number of times. The rearrangement links TRBV5-1 to TRBJ2-1; tentative D call: TRBD2 (6 bases). CDR3 length: 14 amino acids. Germline CDR1 SGHRS, CDR2 YFSETQ. Between the trimmed V and J ends, which lost 1 base and 8 bases, there was a span of 13 bases. This CDR3 is CASSLPTSPDEQFF. The CDR3 DNA sequence: TGCGCCAGCAGCTTGCCGACTAGTCCCGATGAGCAGTTCTTC.

This clonotype appeared many times. The V gene is TRBV12-3 or TRBV12-4, the J gene TRBJ2-7, with D uncertain. This CDR3 comprises 12 residues. Between the trimmed V and J ends, which lost 2 bases and 0 bases, there was a span of 2 bases. CDR3 in amino acids: CASSLHSYEQYF. CDR3 nucleotides: TGTGCCAGCAGTTTACACTCCTACGAGCAGTACTTC.

The V and J genes are TRBV12-3 or TRBV12-4 and TRBJ2-3; the D is unclear. The CDR3 loop spans 16 amino acids. V was shortened by 1 base and J by 6 bases, with 17 bases between the two germline ends. CDR3 residues: CASSLVSHTIGDTQYF. For the CDR3, the DNA is TGTGCCAGCAGTTTAGTGAGCCACACTATAGGTGATACGCAGTATTTT.

V is TRBV20-1 and J is TRBJ1-2, with 8 nucleotides matching TRBD1. CDR1 is DFQATT and CDR2 is SNEGSKA in the germline V gene (reference sequence). The CDR3 has 16 residues. After removal of 1 base from V and 6 bases from J, the junction contained 13 bases not matched to a gene. CDR3: CSARVVRGLSMDGYTF. In DNA form, the CDR3 reads TGCAGTGCTAGAGTCGTCAGGGGGCTAAGTATGGATGGCTACACCTTC.

A few counts support this clonotype. The rearrangement joins TRBV12-3 or TRBV12-4 to TRBJ2-5, with TRBD2 identical over 9 bases. The better agreement between TRBJ2-7 and the DNA end casts doubt on the J call. The CDR3 spans 17 residues. CDR3 loop: CASSLTLLRTSVGEQYF. The CDR3 DNA is TGTGCCAGCAGTTTGACCCTGCTACGGACTAGCGTCGGCGAGCAGTACTTC.

This clonotype was observed a handful of times. The chain combines TRBV7-9 with TRBJ1-2; D might be TRBD1 (5 bases). CDR3 size: 15 residues. Germline-derived CDR1 and CDR2 are SEHNR and FQNEAQ (reference sequence). Trimming stripped 1 base from V and 5 bases from J, with 14 bases between. CDR3 DNA sequence: TGTGCCAGCAGCTTAGGGGAGGGGTCGCGATATGGCTACACCTTC. Translated, it gives CASSLGEGSRYGYTF.

This clonotype was counted a few times. The chain joins TRBV10-3 to TRBJ2-7; D ambiguous. CDR3 length: 13 amino acids. Trimming left V 3 bases short and J 6 bases short, with 12 bases between. CDR1 and CDR2 from the germline V gene are ENHRY and SYGVKD. CDR3 sequence (DNA): TGTGCCATCAGTGAATGGCAGCCTCGCGAGCAGTACTTC. Its protein is CAISEWQPREQYF.

On this clonotype: Since the CDR3 does not end with the conserved phenylalanine or tryptophan, this likely comes from a read error. This chain uses TRBV12-3 or TRBV12-4 with TRBJ2-4; D not certain. The CDR3 contains 17 residues. The germline V and J ends were trimmed by 6 bases and 0 bases, with 18 bases remaining between them. CDR3 in amino acids: CASSLQRAGLAKNIQYC. In nucleotides, the CDR3 is TGTGCCAGCAGCCTCCAGCGCGCCGGGTTAGCCAAAAACATTCAGTACTGC.

This clonotype was seen a handful of times. The chain joins TRBV4-1 to TRBJ2-1, with a possible D match to TRBD2 (6 bases). The CDR3 sequence is 17 residues long. Trimming stripped 0 bases from V and 6 bases from J, with 18 bases between. CDR1 and CDR2 from the germline V gene are MGHRA and YSYEKL. The CDR3 reads CASSQDSLGMGGNEQFF. CDR3 nucleotides: TGCGCCAGCAGCCAAGATTCCCTCGGAATGGGGGGCAATGAGCAGTTCTTC.

The genes are TRBV15 and TRBJ2-7; D may be TRBD1 or TRBD2 (5 bases each). V was trimmed by 5 bases and J by 2 bases, leaving 13 bases between them. Germline CDR1 and CDR2: LNHNV and YYDKDF (reference sequence). The length of the CDR3 is 14 residues. In DNA, the CDR3 is TGTGCCACCAGCGGAGGCAGGGAACCCTACGAGCAGTACTTC. As protein: CATSGGREPYEQYF.

The chain combines TRBV12-3 or TRBV12-4 with TRBJ1-4; D is uncertain. With 4 bases removed from V and 0 bases from J, the gap between germline ends came to 9 bases. This CDR3 spans 15 amino acids. The DNA of the CDR3 is TGTGCCAGCAGTTCCGCCGGGGCAACTAATGAAAAACTGTTTTTT. This translates into CASSSAGATNEKLFF.